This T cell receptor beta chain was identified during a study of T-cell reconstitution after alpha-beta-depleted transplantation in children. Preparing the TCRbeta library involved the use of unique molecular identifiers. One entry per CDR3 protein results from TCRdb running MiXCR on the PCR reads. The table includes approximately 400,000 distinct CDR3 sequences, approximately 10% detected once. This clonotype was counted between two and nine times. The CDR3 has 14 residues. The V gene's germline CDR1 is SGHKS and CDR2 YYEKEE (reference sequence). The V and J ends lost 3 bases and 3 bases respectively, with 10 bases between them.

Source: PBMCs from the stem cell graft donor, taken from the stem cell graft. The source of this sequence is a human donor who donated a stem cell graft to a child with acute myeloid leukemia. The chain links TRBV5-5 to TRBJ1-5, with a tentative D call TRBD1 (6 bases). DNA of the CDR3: TGTGCCAGCAGCTCCAGGGGCCCCAATCAGCCCCAGCATTTT. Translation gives CASSSRGPNQPQHF.